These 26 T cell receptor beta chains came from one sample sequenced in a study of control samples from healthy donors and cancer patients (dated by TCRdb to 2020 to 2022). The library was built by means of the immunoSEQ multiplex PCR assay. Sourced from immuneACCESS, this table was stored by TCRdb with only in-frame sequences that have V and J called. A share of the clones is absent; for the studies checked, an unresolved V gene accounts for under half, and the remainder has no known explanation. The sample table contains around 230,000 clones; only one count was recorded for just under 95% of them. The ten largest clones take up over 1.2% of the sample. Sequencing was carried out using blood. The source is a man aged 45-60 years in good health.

CDR3 protein: CASSLGTGDRTDTQYF. The CDR3 coding sequence is TGCGCCAGCAGCCTGGGGACAGGGGATCGGACAGATACGCAGTATTTT. This chain links TRBV5-1 with TRBJ2-3; 10 bases align to TRBD1. The CDR3 has 16 amino acids. Germline CDR1 reads SGHRS; CDR2 reads YFSETQ. Unmatched junction bases numbered 8, after V lost 4 bases and J lost 3 bases. Combining the CDR3 with reference TRBV5-1 and TRBJ2-3 gives the whole variable domain KAGVTQTPRYLIKTRGQQVTLSCSPISGHRSVSWYQQTPGQGLQFLFEYFSETQRNKGNFPGRFSGRQFSNSRSEMNVSTLELGDSALYLCASSLGTGDRTDTQYFGPGTRLTVL.

The CDR3 DNA reads TGTGCCTGGAGTGTAGAGGGATCGACTGGGGCCAACGTCCTGACTTTC. This encodes CAWSVEGSTGANVLTF. The chain is built from TRBV30 and TRBJ2-6, with TRBD2 as a possible D gene (5 bases). CDR3 size: 16 residues. Germline assignment: CDR1 GTSNPN and CDR2 SVGIG (reference sequence). The V end lost 0 bases, the J end lost 2 bases, and 11 bases lay between the germline ends.

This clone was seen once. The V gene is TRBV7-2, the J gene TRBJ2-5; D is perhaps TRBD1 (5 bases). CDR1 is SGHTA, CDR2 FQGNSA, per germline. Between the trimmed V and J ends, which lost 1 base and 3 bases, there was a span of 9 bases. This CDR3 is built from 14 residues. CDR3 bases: TGTGCCAGCAGCTTAGTTCACAGGAAAGAGACCCAGTACTTC. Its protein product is CASSLVHRKETQYF.

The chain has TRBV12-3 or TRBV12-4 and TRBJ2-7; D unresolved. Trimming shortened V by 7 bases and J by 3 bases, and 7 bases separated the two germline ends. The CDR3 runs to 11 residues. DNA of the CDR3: TGTGCCAGCACCTCTAGCTACGAGCAGTACTTC. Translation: CASTSSYEQYF.

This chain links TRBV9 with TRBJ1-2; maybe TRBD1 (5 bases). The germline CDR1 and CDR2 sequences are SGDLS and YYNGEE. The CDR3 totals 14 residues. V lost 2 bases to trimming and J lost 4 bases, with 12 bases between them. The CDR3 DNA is TGTGCCAGCAGCGTTGGTGGAGGGGTCTATGGCTACACCTTC. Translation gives CASSVGGGVYGYTF. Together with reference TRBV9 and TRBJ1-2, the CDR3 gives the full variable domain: DSGVTQTPKHLITATGQRVTLRCSPRSGDLSVYWYQQSLDQGLQFLIQYYNGEERAKGNILERFSAQQFPDLHSELNLSSLELGDSALYFCASSVGGGVYGYTFGSGTRLTVV.

CDR3 DNA: TGCAGCGGGGGACCTCGCCGGACCCCCGAGGCTTTCTTT. This gives the protein CSGGPRRTPEAFF. The chain uses TRBV29-1 and TRBJ1-1; TRBD1 is a possible D gene (5 bases). CDR3 length: 13 residues. V was trimmed by 7 bases and J by 11 bases, leaving 23 bases between them. From germline, CDR1 is SQVTM and CDR2 ANQGSEA.

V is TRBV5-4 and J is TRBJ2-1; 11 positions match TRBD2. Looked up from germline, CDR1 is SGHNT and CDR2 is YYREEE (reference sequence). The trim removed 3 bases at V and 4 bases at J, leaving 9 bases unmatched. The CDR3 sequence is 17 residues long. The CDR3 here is CASSSAAGTSGYNEQFF. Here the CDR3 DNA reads TGTGCCAGCAGCTCCGCCGCCGGGACTAGCGGATACAATGAGCAGTTCTTC.

In nucleotides, the CDR3 is TGTGCCAGCAGACAGACAACCGGGACAGGGAATTCACCCCTCCACTTT. Its protein is CASRQTTGTGNSPLHF. The chain couples TRBV28 to TRBJ1-6; 9 nucleotides agree with TRBD1. V dropped 6 bases and J dropped 7; count of bases not matched to a gene: 10. The V gene's germline CDR1 is MDHEN and CDR2 SYDVKM. The CDR3 runs to 16 residues.

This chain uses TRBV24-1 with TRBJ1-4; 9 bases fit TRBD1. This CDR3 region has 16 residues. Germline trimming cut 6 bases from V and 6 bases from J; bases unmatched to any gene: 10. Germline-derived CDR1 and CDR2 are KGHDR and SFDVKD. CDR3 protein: CATSLSGQGLDEKLFF. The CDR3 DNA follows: TGTGCCACCAGTCTATCGGGACAGGGCCTAGATGAAAAACTGTTTTTT.

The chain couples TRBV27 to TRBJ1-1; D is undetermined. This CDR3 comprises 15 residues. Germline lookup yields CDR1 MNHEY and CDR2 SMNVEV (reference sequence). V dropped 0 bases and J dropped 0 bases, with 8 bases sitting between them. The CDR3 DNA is TGTGCCAGCAGTTTATCGCCGGGGTTGAACACTGAAGCTTTCTTT. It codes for CASSLSPGLNTEAFF.

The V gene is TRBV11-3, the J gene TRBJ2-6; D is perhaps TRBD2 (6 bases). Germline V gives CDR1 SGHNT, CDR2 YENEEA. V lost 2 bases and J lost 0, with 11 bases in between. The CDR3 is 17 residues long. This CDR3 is CASSLFYGGSGANVLTF. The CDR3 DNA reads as TGTGCCAGCAGCTTATTTTACGGGGGCTCTGGGGCCAACGTCCTGACTTTC.

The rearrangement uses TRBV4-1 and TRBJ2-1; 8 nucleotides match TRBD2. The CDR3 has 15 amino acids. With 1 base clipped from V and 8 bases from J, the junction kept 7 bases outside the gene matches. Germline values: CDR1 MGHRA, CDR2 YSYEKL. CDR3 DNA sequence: TGCGCCAGCAGCCAAGGTACCGGGGGGGCCGATGAGCAGTTCTTC. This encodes CASSQGTGGADEQFF.

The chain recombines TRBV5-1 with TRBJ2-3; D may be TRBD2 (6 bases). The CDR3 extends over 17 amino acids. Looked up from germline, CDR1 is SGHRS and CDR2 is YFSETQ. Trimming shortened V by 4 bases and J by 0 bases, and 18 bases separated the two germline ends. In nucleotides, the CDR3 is TGCGCCAGCAGCCTTCTCCCCCCCGGGACTAGCACAGATACGCAGTATTTT. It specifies CASSLLPPGTSTDTQYF.

CDR3 nucleotide sequence: TGTGCCAGCAGCGGGACAGCGCGGGAGACCCAGTACTTC. Translated: CASSGTARETQYF. J is TRBJ2-5 and V is TRBV5-6, with TRBD1 matching 7 bases. The CDR3 is 13 amino acids. J was trimmed by 5 bases and V by 4 bases; bases with no gene match: 5. Per the germline V gene, CDR1 is SGHDT and CDR2 is YYEEEE.

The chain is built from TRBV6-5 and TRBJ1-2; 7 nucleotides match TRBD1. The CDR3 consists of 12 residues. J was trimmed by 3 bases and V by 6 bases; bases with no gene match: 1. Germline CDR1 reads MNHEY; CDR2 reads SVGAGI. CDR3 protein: CASRGTDYGYTF. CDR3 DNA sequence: TGTGCCAGCAGGGGGACAGACTATGGCTACACCTTC.

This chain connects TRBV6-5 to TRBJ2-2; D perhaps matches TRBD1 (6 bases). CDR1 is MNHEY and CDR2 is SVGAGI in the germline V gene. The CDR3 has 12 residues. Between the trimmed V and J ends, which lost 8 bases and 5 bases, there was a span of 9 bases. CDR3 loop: CASERGTGELFF. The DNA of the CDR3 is TGTGCCAGCGAGAGGGGGACCGGGGAGCTGTTTTTT.

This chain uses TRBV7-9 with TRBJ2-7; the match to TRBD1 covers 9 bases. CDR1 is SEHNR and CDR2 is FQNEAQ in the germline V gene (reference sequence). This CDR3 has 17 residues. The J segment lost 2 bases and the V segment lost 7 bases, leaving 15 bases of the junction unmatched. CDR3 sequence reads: CASTQLGRDRVTYEQYF. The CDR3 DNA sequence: TGTGCCAGCACCCAGTTAGGGCGGGACAGGGTAACCTACGAGCAGTACTTC.

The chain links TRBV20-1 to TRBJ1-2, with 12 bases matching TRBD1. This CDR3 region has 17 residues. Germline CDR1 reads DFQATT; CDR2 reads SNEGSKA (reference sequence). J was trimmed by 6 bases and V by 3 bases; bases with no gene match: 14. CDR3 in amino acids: CSASYLLPGQGADGYTF. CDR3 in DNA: TGCAGTGCTAGTTACTTGCTGCCGGGACAGGGGGCGGATGGCTACACCTTC.

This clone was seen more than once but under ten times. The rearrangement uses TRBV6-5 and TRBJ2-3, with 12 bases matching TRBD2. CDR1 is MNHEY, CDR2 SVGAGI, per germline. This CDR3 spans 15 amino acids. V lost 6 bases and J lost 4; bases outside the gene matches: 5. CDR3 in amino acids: CASRRLAGEPDTQYF. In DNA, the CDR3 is TGTGCCAGCAGAAGACTAGCGGGGGAGCCAGATACGCAGTATTTT.

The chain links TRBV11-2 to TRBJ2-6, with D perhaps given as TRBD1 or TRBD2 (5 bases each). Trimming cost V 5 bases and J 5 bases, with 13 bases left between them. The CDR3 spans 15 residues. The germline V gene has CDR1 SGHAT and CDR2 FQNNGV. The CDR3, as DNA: TGTGCCAGCAGCCGCGAGGGGCGTAGGGCCAACGTCCTGACTTTC. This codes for CASSREGRRANVLTF. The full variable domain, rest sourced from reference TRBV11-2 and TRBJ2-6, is EAGVAQSPRYKIIEKRQSVAFWCNPISGHATLYWYQQILGQGPKLLIQFQNNGVVDDSQLPKDRFSAERLKGVDSTLKIQPAKLEDSAVYLCASSREGRRANVLTFGAGSRLTVL.

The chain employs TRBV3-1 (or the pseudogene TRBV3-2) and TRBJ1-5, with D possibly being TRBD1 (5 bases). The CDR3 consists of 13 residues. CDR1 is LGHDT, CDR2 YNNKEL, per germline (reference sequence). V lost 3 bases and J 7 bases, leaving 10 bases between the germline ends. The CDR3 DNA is TGTGCCAGCAGCCAGTCCAGGGACCAGCCCCAGCATTTT. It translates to CASSQSRDQPQHF.

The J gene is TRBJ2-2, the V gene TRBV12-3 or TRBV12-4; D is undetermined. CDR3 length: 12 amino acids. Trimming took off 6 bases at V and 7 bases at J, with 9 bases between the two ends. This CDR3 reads CASSLYLGELFF. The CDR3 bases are TGTGCCAGCAGCCTGTATCTCGGGGAGCTGTTTTTT.

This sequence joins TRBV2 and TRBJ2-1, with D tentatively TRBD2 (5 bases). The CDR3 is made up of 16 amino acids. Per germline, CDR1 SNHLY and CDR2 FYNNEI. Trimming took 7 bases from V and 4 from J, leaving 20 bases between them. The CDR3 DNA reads TGTGCCAGCATTGGAGACGGCGGGCCCCTATACAATGAGCAGTTCTTC. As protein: CASIGDGGPLYNEQFF. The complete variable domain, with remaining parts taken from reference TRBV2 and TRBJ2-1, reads EPEVTQTPSHQVTQMGQEVILRCVPISNHLYFYWYRQILGQKVEFLVSFYNNEISEKSEIFDDQFSVERPDGSNFTLKIRSTKLEDSAMYFCASIGDGGPLYNEQFFGPGTRLTVL.

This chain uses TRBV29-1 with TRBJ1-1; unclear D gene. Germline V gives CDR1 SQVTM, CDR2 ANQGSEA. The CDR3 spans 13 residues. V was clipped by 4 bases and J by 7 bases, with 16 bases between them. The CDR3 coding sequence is TGCAGCGTTGCGCCCGGGGTAGAGGGTGAAGCTTTCTTT. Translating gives CSVAPGVEGEAFF.

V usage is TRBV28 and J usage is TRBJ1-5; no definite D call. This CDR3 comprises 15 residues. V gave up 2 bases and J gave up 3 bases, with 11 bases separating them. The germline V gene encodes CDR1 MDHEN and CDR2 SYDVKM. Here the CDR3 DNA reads TGTGCCAGCAGTTTACCGATTCCTTCCAATCAGCCCCAGCATTTT. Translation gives CASSLPIPSNQPQHF.

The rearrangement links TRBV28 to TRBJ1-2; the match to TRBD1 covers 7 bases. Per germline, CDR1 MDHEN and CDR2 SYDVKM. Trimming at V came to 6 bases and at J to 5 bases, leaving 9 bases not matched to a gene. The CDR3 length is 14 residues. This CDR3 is CASRGGGGKYGYTF. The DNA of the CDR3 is TGTGCCAGCAGGGGAGGGGGCGGGAAATATGGCTACACCTTC.